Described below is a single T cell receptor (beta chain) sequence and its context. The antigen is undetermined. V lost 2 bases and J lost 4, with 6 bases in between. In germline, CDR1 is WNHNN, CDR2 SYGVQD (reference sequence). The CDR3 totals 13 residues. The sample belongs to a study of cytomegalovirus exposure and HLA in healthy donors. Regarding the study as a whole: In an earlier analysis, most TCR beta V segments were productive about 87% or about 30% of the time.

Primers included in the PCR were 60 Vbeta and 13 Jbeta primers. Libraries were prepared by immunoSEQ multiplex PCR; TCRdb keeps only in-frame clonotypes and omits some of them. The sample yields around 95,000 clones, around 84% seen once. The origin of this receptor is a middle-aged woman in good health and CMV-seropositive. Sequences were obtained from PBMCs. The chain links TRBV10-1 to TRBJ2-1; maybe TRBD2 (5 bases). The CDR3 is CASSETRYNEQFF. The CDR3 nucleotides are TGCGCCAGCAGTGAGACTAGGTACAATGAGCAGTTCTTC.